Below, one T cell receptor beta chain is given with its context. Antigen: not known. This record comes from a study of shared clonotypes between healthy human individuals. Study-wide points: Sampling included only blood; tissue repertoires likely differ.

Produced via immunoSEQ multiplex PCR; TCRdb's table is partial and in-frame only. The sample contains 100,000 to 130,000 clones, about 70% of which appear only once. The TCR comes from a woman in her twenties or thirties in good health. Sequenced: memory CD8+ T cells sorted from blood. Specified subset: CD45RO+ cells pooled with CCR7-negative TemRA cells.

Written as DNA, the CDR3 is TGCAGCGTTGATTGGGACAGCTACAATGAGCAGTTCTTC. This gives the protein CSVDWDSYNEQFF. The V gene is TRBV29-1, the J gene TRBJ2-1, with 7 bases matching TRBD1. Trimming cost V 3 bases and J 3 bases; bases outside gene matches: 2. The germline CDR1 and CDR2 sequences are SQVTM and ANQGSEA. The CDR3 runs 13 residues.